Each of the 8 T cell receptor beta chains below was sequenced from the same sample in a study of CD8 T cells in ankylosing spondylitis. TCRdb analysed the 5' RACE reads with MiXCR anew, one entry per CDR3 protein. The repertoire holds approximately 220,000 distinct CDR3 sequences, about 26% seen once, with 6.6% in the top ten. Sequencing input: blood, either unsorted or a sorted T cell fraction (not recorded which). These receptors were taken from a male donor with ankylosing spondylitis or in good health (not recorded which).

The chain carries TRBV7-2 and TRBJ1-1, with D tentatively TRBD1 (5 bases). The CDR3 contains 16 residues. Between the trimmed V and J ends, which lost 5 bases and 3 bases, there was a span of 19 bases. The germline V gene has CDR1 SGHTA and CDR2 FQGNSA. CDR3 residues: CASSPQPPGTYTEAFF. DNA for the CDR3: TGTGCCAGCAGCCCCCAACCCCCAGGGACTTACACTGAAGCTTTCTTT.

This clonotype has at least ten counts. The chain combines TRBV5-1 with TRBJ1-2; the D is unclear. The length of the CDR3 is 16 residues. Trimming shortened V by 1 base and J by 0 bases, and 13 bases separated the two germline ends. The germline V gene encodes CDR1 SGHRS and CDR2 YFSETQ. CDR3 nucleotides: TGCGCCAGCAGCTTGTGGTCCACCAGCACTAACTATGGCTACACCTTC. Encoded protein: CASSLWSTSTNYGYTF.

This clonotype was counted between two and nine times. The V and J genes are TRBV10-3 and TRBJ1-5, with D hard to call. This CDR3 is 14 amino acids long. V was pared by 6 bases and J by 3 bases, with 12 bases between. Germline V gene sequence: CDR1 ENHRY, CDR2 SYGVKD. The chain's CDR3 is CAISETPYNQPQHF. CDR3 coding DNA: TGTGCCATCAGCGAGACCCCCTACAATCAGCCCCAGCATTTT.

This clonotype came up many times. The chain has TRBV20-1 and TRBJ2-3; D not certain. CDR1 DFQATT and CDR2 SNEGSKA come from the germline V gene (reference sequence). CDR3 size: 13 residues. V was shortened by 3 bases and J by 6 bases, with 13 bases between the two germline ends. CDR3 protein: CSASRSESDTQYF. In nucleotides, the CDR3 is TGCAGTGCTAGCCGGAGTGAGTCTGATACGCAGTATTTT.

This clonotype was counted ten times or more. V gene TRBV12-3 or TRBV12-4 combines with J gene TRBJ2-5, with a tentative D call TRBD2 (5 bases). V was trimmed by 5 bases and J by 1 base, leaving 14 bases between them. This CDR3 region has 15 residues. The CDR3 DNA reads as TGTGCCAGCAGTCCCTCCGGGAAGGCCCAAGAGACCCAGTACTTC. As protein: CASSPSGKAQETQYF.

Ten or more counts support this clonotype. The chain combines TRBV12-3 or TRBV12-4 with TRBJ1-1; D remains ambiguous. This CDR3 is 13 amino acids long. V lost 10 bases, J lost 3 bases, and 15 bases lay in between. CDR3 sequence reads: CATSSEVHTEAFF. The CDR3 DNA is TGTGCCACCTCGTCGGAGGTTCACACTGAAGCTTTCTTT.

The chain couples TRBV7-9 to TRBJ2-3; D remains unclear. Germline-derived CDR1 and CDR2 are SEHNR and FQNEAQ (reference sequence). This CDR3 has 14 amino acids. Trimming cost V 1 base and J 4 bases, with 9 bases left between them. Here the CDR3 DNA reads TGTGCCAGCAGCTTAGGGCCTGACCCAGATACGCAGTATTTT. Translated, it gives CASSLGPDPDTQYF.

This clonotype occurred a few times. The chain has TRBV2 and TRBJ2-2; 11 bases are shared with TRBD2. The germline V gene has CDR1 SNHLY and CDR2 FYNNEI. The trim removed 8 bases at V and 4 bases at J, leaving 6 bases unmatched. This CDR3 has 15 residues. The CDR3 loop reads CASSGLAGLTGELFF. The DNA of the CDR3 is TGTGCCAGCTCCGGACTAGCGGGCCTCACCGGGGAGCTGTTTTTT.